The rows below give T cell receptor beta chains drawn from one sample of a study of blood T cell repertoires in COVID-19. Sequenced by immunoSEQ multiplex PCR; TCRdb stores in-frame clones only, minus some. This sample has more than 70,000 clones, with approximately 86% found just once. Sequencing was performed on peripheral blood. These receptors were obtained from a woman aged 50 to 60 with active or convalescent COVID-19. Both conserved end residues are part of each CDR3. D genes are given only for firm matches. Expanded clones get a size class; other rows say once, few or many, or leave the size out.

J gene: TRBJ2-1
D gene: TRBD2
V gene: TRBV7-2
clone size: NA
CDR3 DNA: TGTGCCAGCAGCTCGAGGGGACTAGTGGACAATGAGCAGTTCTTC
CDR3 protein: CASSSRGLVDNEQFF

J gene: TRBJ1-2
D gene: NA
V gene: TRBV5-6
clone size: NA
CDR3 DNA: TGTGCCAGCAGCTGGGGGACATCTAAAAACTATGGCTACACCTTC
CDR3 protein: CASSWGTSKNYGYTF

J gene: TRBJ2-7
D gene: NA
V gene: TRBV6-5
clone size: NA
CDR3 DNA: TGTGCCAGCAGTTATGTGGGGCCAAGCTCCTACGAGCAGTACTTC
CDR3 protein: CASSYVGPSSYEQYF

J gene: TRBJ1-5
D gene: TRBD1
V gene: TRBV4-3
clone size: once
CDR3 DNA: TGCGCCAGCAGCCAAGCGTTCCAGAGGACAGGGGGCGTCGTGGGCAATCAGCCCCAGCATTTT
CDR3 protein: CASSQAFQRTGGVVGNQPQHF

J gene: TRBJ2-2
D gene: NA
V gene: TRBV4-3
clone size: once
CDR3 DNA: TGCGCCAGCAGCCATCCCGGGTCCGGGGAGCTGTTTTTT
CDR3 protein: CASSHPGSGELFF

J gene: TRBJ1-6
D gene: NA
V gene: TRBV2
clone size: NA
CDR3 DNA: TGTGCCAGCAGGACAAAACAAGGGGATTCACCCCTCCACTTT
CDR3 protein: CASRTKQGDSPLHF

J gene: TRBJ2-2
D gene: TRBD2
V gene: TRBV5-8
clone size: NA
CDR3 DNA: TGTGCCAGCAGCCGACTAGCGGGGGCAAACACCGGGGAGCTGTTTTTT
CDR3 protein: CASSRLAGANTGELFF

J gene: TRBJ2-7
D gene: TRBD1
V gene: TRBV27
clone size: NA
CDR3 DNA: TGTGCCAGCAGTTCGCCGGGACAGAGCGAGCAGTACTTC
CDR3 protein: CASSSPGQSEQYF

J gene: TRBJ2-7
D gene: NA
V gene: TRBV10-3
clone size: few
CDR3 DNA: TGTGCCATCAGTGTGCCTCCCCCGGGGGCGGGGGCGTCCTACGAGCAGTACTTC
CDR3 protein: CAISVPPPGAGASYEQYF

J gene: TRBJ1-4
D gene: TRBD1
V gene: TRBV7-9
clone size: NA
CDR3 DNA: TGTGCCAGCAGCCGCGACAGGGGGGCAACTAATGAAAAACTGTTTTTT
CDR3 protein: CASSRDRGATNEKLFF

J gene: TRBJ1-4
D gene: NA
V gene: TRBV7-2
clone size: NA
CDR3 DNA: TGTGCCAGCAGCCGTCCAGGGGCAACTAATGAAAAACTGTTTTTT
CDR3 protein: CASSRPGATNEKLFF